This T cell receptor beta chain was identified during a study of blood T cell repertoires in COVID-19. Germline CDR1 is PRHDT and CDR2 is FYEKMQ (reference sequence). Trimming pared 4 bases from V and 1 base from J, leaving 10 bases between. The CDR3 covers 14 residues. Assay: immunoSEQ multiplex PCR; the TCRdb copy retains only in-frame clones and omits some. The table shows roughly 100,000 clones, with 80% to 90% occurring only once. This clone appeared once. The chain combines TRBV13 with TRBJ1-2, with D unresolved. The TCR sequence derives from a woman aged 25 to 39 with acute or convalescent COVID-19. The sample comprised peripheral blood. CDR3 sequence (DNA): TGTGCCAGCAGCTCCGGGCGGGATAACTATGGCTACACCTTC. Its protein is CASSSGRDNYGYTF.